This T cell receptor (beta chain) was recorded in a study of CD8+ T cells in alopecia areata. The study's findings and limits: Among patients, TCR sharing was less clear than in mice, a difference possibly due in part to HLA diversity in the patient population.

Note on this clone: Its antigen remains unidentified.

Treatment: oral pan-JAK inhibitor, 5-10 mg twice daily. Alopecia areata patients provided lesional scalp punch biopsies and peripheral blood, both collected for the study. Sequencing used cDNA as its template, made by extracting RNA and reverse transcribing it. Generated by immunoSEQ multiplex PCR, the TCRdb table keeps only in-frame clones and is missing some. The table lists 65,000 to 75,000 clones, 29% of them singletons, with 15% in the top ten. V was trimmed by 2 bases and J by 0 bases, leaving 16 bases between them. Looked up from germline, CDR1 is SNHLY and CDR2 is FYNNEI. This CDR3 has 17 residues.

V usage is TRBV2 and J usage is TRBJ1-1; possibly TRBD1 for D (6 bases). The sequence came from a human donor with alopecia areata. The sequenced sample was CD8+ T cells sorted from blood, obtained at week 4, from a patient treated with tofacitinib. For the CDR3, the DNA is TGTGCCAGCAGTGAATCCGAATGGGGGGCCCTGAACACTGAAGCTTTCTTT. The encoded protein is CASSESEWGALNTEAFF.